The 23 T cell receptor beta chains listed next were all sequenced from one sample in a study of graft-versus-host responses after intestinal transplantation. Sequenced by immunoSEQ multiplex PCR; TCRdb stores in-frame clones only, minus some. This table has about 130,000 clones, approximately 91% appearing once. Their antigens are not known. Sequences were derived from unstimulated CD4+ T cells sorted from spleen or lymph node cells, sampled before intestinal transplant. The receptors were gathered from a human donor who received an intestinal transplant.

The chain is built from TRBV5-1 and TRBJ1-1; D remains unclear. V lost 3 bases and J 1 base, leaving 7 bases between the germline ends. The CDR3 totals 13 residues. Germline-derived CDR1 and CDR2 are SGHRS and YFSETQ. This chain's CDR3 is CASSSTGNTEAFF. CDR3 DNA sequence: TGCGCCAGCAGCTCAACCGGGAACACTGAAGCTTTCTTT.

The CDR3 spells CASIRGTGGETQYF. CDR3 bases: TGTGCCAGCATCCGGGGGACAGGGGGAGAGACCCAGTACTTC. The V and J genes are TRBV6-1 and TRBJ2-5, with 11 bases matching TRBD1. The CDR3 extends over 14 amino acids. The V gene end was trimmed by 7 bases and the J gene end by 4 bases; junction bases not matched to a gene: 5. CDR1 MNHNS and CDR2 SASEGT come from the germline V gene.

The CDR3: CASSPDRVANTGELFF. The CDR3 coding sequence is TGTGCCAGTAGTCCGGACAGGGTCGCGAACACCGGGGAGCTGTTTTTT. This chain uses TRBV19 with TRBJ2-2, with 8 bases fitting TRBD1. The V gene's germline CDR1 is LNHDA and CDR2 SQIVND (reference sequence). This CDR3 has 16 amino acids. Losses at the gene ends were 5 bases for V and 0 bases for J; bases not matched to a gene: 5.

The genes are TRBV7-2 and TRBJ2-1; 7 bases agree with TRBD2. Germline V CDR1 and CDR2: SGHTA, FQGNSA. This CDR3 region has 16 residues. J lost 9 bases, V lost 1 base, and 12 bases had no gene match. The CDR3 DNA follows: TGTGCCAGCAGCTTAGGATTGGCGGGAGCTAGTGTTGAGCAGTTCTTC. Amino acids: CASSLGLAGASVEQFF.

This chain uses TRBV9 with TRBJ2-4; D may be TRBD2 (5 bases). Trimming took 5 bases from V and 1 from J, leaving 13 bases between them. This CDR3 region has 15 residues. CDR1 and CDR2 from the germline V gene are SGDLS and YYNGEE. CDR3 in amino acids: CASSAPGVAKNIQYF. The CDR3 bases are TGTGCCAGCAGTGCACCCGGGGTGGCCAAAAACATTCAGTACTTC.

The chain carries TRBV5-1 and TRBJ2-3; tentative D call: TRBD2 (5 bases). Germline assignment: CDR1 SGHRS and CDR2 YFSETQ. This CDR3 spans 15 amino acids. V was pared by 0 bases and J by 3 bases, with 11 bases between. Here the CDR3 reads CASSLALGGTDTQYF. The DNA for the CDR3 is TGCGCCAGCAGCTTGGCCCTCGGCGGGACAGATACGCAGTATTTT.

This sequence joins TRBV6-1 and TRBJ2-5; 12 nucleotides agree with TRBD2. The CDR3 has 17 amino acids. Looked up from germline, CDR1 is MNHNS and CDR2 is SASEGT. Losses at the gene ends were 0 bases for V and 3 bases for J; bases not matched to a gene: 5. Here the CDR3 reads CASSEAVASGREETQYF. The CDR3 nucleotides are TGTGCCAGCAGTGAAGCCGTGGCTAGCGGGAGGGAAGAGACCCAGTACTTC.

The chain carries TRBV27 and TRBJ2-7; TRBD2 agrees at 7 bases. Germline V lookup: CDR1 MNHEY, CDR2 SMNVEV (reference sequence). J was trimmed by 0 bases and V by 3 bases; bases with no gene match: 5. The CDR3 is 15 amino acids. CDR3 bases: TGTGCCAGCAGTTTCTTCCCTAGCGGCTCCTACGAGCAGTACTTC. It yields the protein CASSFFPSGSYEQYF.

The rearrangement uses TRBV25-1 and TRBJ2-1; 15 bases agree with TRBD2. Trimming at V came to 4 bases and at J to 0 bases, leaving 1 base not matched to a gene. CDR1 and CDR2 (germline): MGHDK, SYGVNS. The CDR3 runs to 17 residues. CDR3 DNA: TGTGCCAGCAGTGGGACTAGCGGGAGGGCCTCCTACAATGAGCAGTTCTTC. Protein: CASSGTSGRASYNEQFF.

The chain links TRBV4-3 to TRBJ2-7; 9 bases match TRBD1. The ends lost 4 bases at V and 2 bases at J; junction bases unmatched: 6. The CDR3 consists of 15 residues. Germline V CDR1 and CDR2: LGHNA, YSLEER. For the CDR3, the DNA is TGCGCCAGCAGCCGAGGGACAGGGATGCCCTACGAGCAGTACTTC. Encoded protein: CASSRGTGMPYEQYF.

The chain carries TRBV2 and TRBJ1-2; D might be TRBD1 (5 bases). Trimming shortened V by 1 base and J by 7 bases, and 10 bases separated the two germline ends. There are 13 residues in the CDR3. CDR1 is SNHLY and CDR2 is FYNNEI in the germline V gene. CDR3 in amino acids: CASSEGTPVGYTF. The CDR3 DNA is TGTGCCAGCAGTGAAGGGACACCGGTTGGCTACACCTTC.

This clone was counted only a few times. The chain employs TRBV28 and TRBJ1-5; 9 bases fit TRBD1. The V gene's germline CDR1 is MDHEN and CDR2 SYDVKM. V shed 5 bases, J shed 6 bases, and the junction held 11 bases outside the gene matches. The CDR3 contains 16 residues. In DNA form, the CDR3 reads TGTGCCAGCAGTACCCAACAGGGGGCGTTGAGTCAGCCCCAGCATTTT. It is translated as CASSTQQGALSQPQHF.

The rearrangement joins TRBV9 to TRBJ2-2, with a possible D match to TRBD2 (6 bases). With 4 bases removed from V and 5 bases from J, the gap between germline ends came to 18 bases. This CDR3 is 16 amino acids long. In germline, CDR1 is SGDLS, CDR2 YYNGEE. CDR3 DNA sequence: TGTGCCAGCAGCCCCCATTTGAGCGGGTCGACCGGGGAGCTGTTTTTT. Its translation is CASSPHLSGSTGELFF.

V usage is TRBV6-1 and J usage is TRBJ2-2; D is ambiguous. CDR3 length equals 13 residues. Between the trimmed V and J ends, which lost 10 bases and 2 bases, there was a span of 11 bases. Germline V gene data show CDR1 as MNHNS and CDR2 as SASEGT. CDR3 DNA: TGTGCCACCACAGCAGATAACACCGGGGAGCTGTTTTTT. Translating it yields CATTADNTGELFF.

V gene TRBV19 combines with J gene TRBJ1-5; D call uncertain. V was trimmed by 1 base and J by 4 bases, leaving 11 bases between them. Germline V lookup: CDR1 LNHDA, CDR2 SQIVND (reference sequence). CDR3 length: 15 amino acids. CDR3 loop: CASSIGLGRNQPQHF. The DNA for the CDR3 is TGTGCCAGTAGTATAGGGCTAGGTCGGAATCAGCCCCAGCATTTT.

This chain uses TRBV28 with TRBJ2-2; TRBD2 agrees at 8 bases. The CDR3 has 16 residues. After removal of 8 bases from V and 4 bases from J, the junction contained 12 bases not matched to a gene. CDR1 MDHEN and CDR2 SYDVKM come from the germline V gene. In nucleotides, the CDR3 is TGTGCCAGCCAACAACCGGGAGGGCGGGGCACCGGGGAGCTGTTTTTT. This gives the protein CASQQPGGRGTGELFF.

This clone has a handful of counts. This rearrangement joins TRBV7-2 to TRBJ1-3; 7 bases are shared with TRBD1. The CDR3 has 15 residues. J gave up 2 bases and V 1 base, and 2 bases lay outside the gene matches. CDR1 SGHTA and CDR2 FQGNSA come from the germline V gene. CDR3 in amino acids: CASSLGQGAGNTIYF. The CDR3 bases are TGTGCCAGCAGCTTAGGTCAGGGGGCTGGAAACACCATATATTTT.

The CDR3: CASSIVWGQETQYF. The CDR3 nucleotides read TGTGCCAGTAGTATAGTTTGGGGTCAAGAGACCCAGTACTTC. The chain couples TRBV19 to TRBJ2-5, with D uncertain. In germline, CDR1 is LNHDA, CDR2 SQIVND (reference sequence). CDR3 size: 14 residues. V was shortened by 1 base and J by 2 bases, with 8 bases between the two germline ends.

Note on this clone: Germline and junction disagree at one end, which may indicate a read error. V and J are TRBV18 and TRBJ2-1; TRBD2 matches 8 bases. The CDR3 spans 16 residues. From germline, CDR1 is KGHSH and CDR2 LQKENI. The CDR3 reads CASSPPGTRSFNEQFF. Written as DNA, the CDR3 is TGTGCCAGCTCACCACCCGGGACTAGATCCTTCAATGAGCAGTTCTTC.

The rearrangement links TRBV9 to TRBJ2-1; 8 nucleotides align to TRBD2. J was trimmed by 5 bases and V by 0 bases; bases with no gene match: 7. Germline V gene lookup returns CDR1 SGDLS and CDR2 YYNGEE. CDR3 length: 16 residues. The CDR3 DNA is TGTGCCAGCAGCGTAGATAAGCGGGGGCAAAACAATGAGCAGTTCTTC. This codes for CASSVDKRGQNNEQFF.

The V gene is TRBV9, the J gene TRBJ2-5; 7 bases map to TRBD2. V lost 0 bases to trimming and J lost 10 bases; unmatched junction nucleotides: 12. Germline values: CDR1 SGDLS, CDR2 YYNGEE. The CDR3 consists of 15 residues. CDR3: CASSVATVGEGHQYF. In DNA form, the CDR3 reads TGTGCCAGCAGCGTAGCTACAGTTGGGGAGGGCCACCAGTACTTC.

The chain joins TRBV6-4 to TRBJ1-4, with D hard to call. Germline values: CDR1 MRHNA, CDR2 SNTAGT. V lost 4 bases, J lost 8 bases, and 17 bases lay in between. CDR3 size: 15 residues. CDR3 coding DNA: TGTGCCAGCAGTGCCCGAGACACACCCGGGGAAAAACTGTTTTTT. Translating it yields CASSARDTPGEKLFF.

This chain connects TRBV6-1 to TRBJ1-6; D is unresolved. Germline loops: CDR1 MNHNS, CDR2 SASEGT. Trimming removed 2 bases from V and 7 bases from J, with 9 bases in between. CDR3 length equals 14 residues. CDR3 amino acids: CASSEPGFNSPLHF. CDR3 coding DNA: TGTGCCAGCAGTGAACCTGGGTTCAATTCACCCCTCCACTTT.